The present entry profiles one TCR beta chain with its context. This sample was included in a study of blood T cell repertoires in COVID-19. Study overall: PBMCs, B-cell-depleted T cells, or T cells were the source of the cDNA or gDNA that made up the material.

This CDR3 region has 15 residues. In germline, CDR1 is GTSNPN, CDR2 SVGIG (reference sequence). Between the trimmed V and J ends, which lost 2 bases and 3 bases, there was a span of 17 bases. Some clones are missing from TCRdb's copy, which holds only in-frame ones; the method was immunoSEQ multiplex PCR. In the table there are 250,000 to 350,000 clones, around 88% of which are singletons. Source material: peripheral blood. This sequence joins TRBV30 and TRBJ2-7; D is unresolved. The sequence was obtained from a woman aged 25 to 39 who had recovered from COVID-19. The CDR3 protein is CAWSSPFLVFYEQYF. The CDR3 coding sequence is TGTGCCTGGAGTTCCCCATTCCTAGTTTTCTACGAGCAGTACTTC.